Reported below is one T cell receptor beta chain. No antigen is known for it. The sample's treatment: oral pan-JAK inhibitor, 5-10 mg twice daily. Sorted out of PBMCs were CD4+ T cells and CD8+ T cells. The data originate from a study of CD8+ T cells in alopecia areata. Overall study findings and caveats: Throughout tofacitinib, many expanded lesional clones continued to persist in scalp and blood.

The V end was cut by 5 bases, the J end by 3 bases, with 7 bases between. The CDR3 extends over 12 amino acids. Looked up from germline, CDR1 is SGHAT and CDR2 is FQNNGV. Sequencing used cDNA as its template, made by extracting RNA and reverse transcribing it. Generated by immunoSEQ multiplex PCR, the TCRdb table keeps only in-frame clones and is missing some. The table lists under 250,000 clones, roughly 66% of them singletons, with 1.2% in the top ten. V usage is TRBV11-2 and J usage is TRBJ1-2; no firm D call. Specimen: CD4+ T cells sorted from blood, collected at week 44, from a patient treated with tofacitinib. This clonotype originated in a human donor with alopecia areata. This chain's CDR3 is CASSESYYGYTF. The CDR3 DNA sequence: TGTGCCAGCAGCGAAAGCTACTATGGCTACACCTTC.